Presented here are 10 T cell receptor beta chains from one specimen sequenced in a study of CD8 T cells in ankylosing spondylitis. From the 5' RACE reads, TCRdb called clonotypes with MiXCR, one entry per CDR3 protein. The sample holds around 99,000 distinct CDR3 sequences, around 9.4% seen once. The source material was blood, either unsorted or a sorted T cell fraction (not recorded which). The origin of the receptors is a male donor with ankylosing spondylitis or in good health (not recorded which).

This clonotype was found many times. This chain connects TRBV7-2 to TRBJ2-7; 7 bases line up with TRBD2. The V and J ends lost 4 bases and 0 bases, in that order; junction bases with no gene match: 6. Germline CDR1 is SGHTA and CDR2 is FQGNSA. The CDR3 runs 15 residues. CDR3: CASSSTRDYSYEQYF. CDR3 bases: TGTGCCAGCAGCTCAACCCGGGACTACTCCTACGAGCAGTACTTC.

This clonotype occurred many times. This chain uses TRBV2 with TRBJ1-1; D possibly corresponds to TRBD1 (5 bases). Germline CDR1 and CDR2: SNHLY and FYNNEI. V was clipped by 4 bases and J by 4 bases, with 16 bases between them. The CDR3 spans 15 residues. The CDR3 sequence is CASSGAGPRGTEAFF. The CDR3, as DNA: TGTGCCAGCAGTGGAGCCGGGCCTAGGGGCACTGAAGCTTTCTTT.

Many counts were recorded for this clonotype. The chain uses TRBV7-2 and TRBJ2-3; 9 positions match TRBD2. The germline V gene encodes CDR1 SGHTA and CDR2 FQGNSA. This CDR3 region has 17 residues. V shed 5 bases, J shed 0 bases, and the junction held 9 bases outside the gene matches. CDR3 coding DNA: TGTGCCAGCAGCCCCCTCAGCGGGGGGATGAGCACAGATACGCAGTATTTT. Translation: CASSPLSGGMSTDTQYF.

This clonotype was detected many times. In DNA, the CDR3 is TGCGCCAGCAGCTTGCAGACATCCCGGGCGGCTGAAGCTTTCTTT. It specifies CASSLQTSRAAEAFF. The chain combines TRBV5-1 with TRBJ1-1; unclear D gene. V dropped 1 base and J dropped 6 bases, with 16 bases sitting between them. The V gene's germline CDR1 is SGHRS and CDR2 YFSETQ. The CDR3 is made up of 15 amino acids.

In this sample, this clonotype turned up many times. The rearrangement joins TRBV3-1 to TRBJ1-5; D unclear. Per germline, CDR1 LGHDT and CDR2 YNNKEL (reference sequence). The germline V and J ends were trimmed by 0 bases and 9 bases, with 12 bases remaining between them. This CDR3 contains 14 residues. The chain's CDR3 is CASSQDGGARPQHF. The CDR3 bases are TGTGCCAGCAGCCAAGATGGCGGAGCTAGGCCCCAGCATTTT. Full variable domain (remainder filled in from reference TRBV3-1 and TRBJ1-5): DTAVSQTPKYLVTQMGNDKSIKCEQNLGHDTMYWYKQDSKKFLKIMFSYNNKELIINETVPNRFSPKSPDKAHLNLHINSLELGDSAVYFCASSQDGGARPQHFGDGTRLSIL.

This clonotype was seen repeatedly, ten times or more. The chain employs TRBV27 and TRBJ2-1; tentative D call: TRBD2 (6 bases). There are 13 residues in the CDR3. Germline CDR1 MNHEY, CDR2 SMNVEV (reference sequence). Trimming left V 5 bases short and J 11 bases short, with 16 bases between. This chain's CDR3 is CASSTSLARKQFF. The CDR3 DNA reads TGTGCCAGCAGTACATCCCTAGCGAGAAAGCAGTTCTTC.

This clonotype has ten or more counts. The gene calls are TRBV5-1 and TRBJ1-1; D call uncertain. Germline values: CDR1 SGHRS, CDR2 YFSETQ. V lost 1 base and J lost 7, with 17 bases in between. This CDR3 has 15 residues. In DNA, the CDR3 is TGCGCCAGCAGCTTGTCCGGCGGTGGAGGATATGAAGCTTTCTTT. Its translation: CASSLSGGGGYEAFF.

The table lists this clonotype with many counts. The chain uses TRBV20-1 and TRBJ2-1; 10 bases line up with TRBD2. Germline V CDR1 and CDR2: DFQATT, SNEGSKA (reference sequence). V dropped 5 bases and J dropped 6; count of bases not matched to a gene: 7. The CDR3 has 14 residues. CDR3 in amino acids: CSADQRGGLNEQFF. The CDR3 nucleotides are TGCAGTGCTGACCAGCGGGGGGGCCTCAATGAGCAGTTCTTC.

This clonotype was picked up many times. The chain uses TRBV12-3 or TRBV12-4 and TRBJ2-2; tentatively, D is TRBD1 (5 bases). This CDR3 is built from 15 residues. Trimming removed 7 bases from V and 1 base from J, with 13 bases in between. DNA for the CDR3: TGTGCCAGCAATGCAGGGCAAATGAACACCGGGGAGCTGTTTTTT. Protein: CASNAGQMNTGELFF.

The table lists this clonotype with many counts. V gene TRBV11-3 combines with J gene TRBJ2-1; 8 nucleotides agree with TRBD1. This CDR3 is built from 15 residues. CDR1 and CDR2 from the germline V gene are SGHNT and YENEEA. V lost 5 bases to trimming and J lost 2 bases; unmatched junction nucleotides: 5. In nucleotides, the CDR3 is TGTGCCAGCAGCCGACGGACAGGGACCTACAATGAGCAGTTCTTC. This encodes CASSRRTGTYNEQFF.